Shown below are 24 T cell receptor beta chains from a single sample sequenced in a study of blood T cell repertoires in COVID-19. Data came from immunoSEQ multiplex PCR; TCRdb stores just in-frame clones and leaves some out. The sample comprises roughly 260,000 clones, more than 80% of which are singletons, and 3.7% rests with the top ten. The sample was peripheral blood. The receptor set was obtained from a woman aged 40 to 50 with acute or convalescent COVID-19.

This chain joins TRBV7-3 and TRBJ2-1; no definite D call. Germline V lookup: CDR1 SGHTA, CDR2 FQGTGA. The CDR3 totals 13 residues. With 4 bases removed from V and 1 base from J, the gap between germline ends came to 5 bases. CDR3 sequence reads: CASSSESYNEQFF. The CDR3 nucleotides read TGTGCCAGCAGCTCGGAGTCCTACAATGAGCAGTTCTTC.

V gene TRBV5-1 combines with J gene TRBJ1-6, with 7 bases lining up with TRBD1. The ends lost 0 bases at V and 0 bases at J; junction bases unmatched: 3. The CDR3 has 17 residues. Germline loops: CDR1 SGHRS, CDR2 YFSETQ. The CDR3 nucleotides are TGCGCCAGCAGCTTGGGAGGGGGCAGCTCCTATAATTCACCCCTCCACTTT. Translating gives CASSLGGGSSYNSPLHF. Filled out from reference TRBV5-1 and TRBJ1-6, the complete variable domain reads KAGVTQTPRYLIKTRGQQVTLSCSPISGHRSVSWYQQTPGQGLQFLFEYFSETQRNKGNFPGRFSGRQFSNSRSEMNVSTLELGDSALYLCASSLGGGSSYNSPLHFGNGTRLTVT.

V usage is TRBV29-1 and J usage is TRBJ1-2; a possible D gene is TRBD1 (6 bases). V gave up 6 bases and J gave up 8 bases, with 19 bases separating them. Germline CDR1 and CDR2: SQVTM and ANQGSEA. The CDR3 loop spans 13 amino acids. The CDR3 bases are TGCAGCGTGAGAACTAGGGGGTACGGGGGCTACACCTTC. Its protein product is CSVRTRGYGGYTF.

V usage is TRBV7-7 and J usage is TRBJ2-1; tentative D call: TRBD2 (5 bases). The germline gives CDR1 SSHAT, CDR2 FNYEAQ (reference sequence). Trimming pared 4 bases from V and 7 bases from J, leaving 11 bases between. The CDR3 has 13 residues. The CDR3 here is CASSSNRGNEQFF. CDR3 nucleotides: TGTGCCAGCAGCTCTAATCGAGGGAATGAGCAGTTCTTC.

The chain couples TRBV19 to TRBJ2-3, with 7 bases that match TRBD2. The CDR3 is made up of 14 amino acids. V trimming: 8 bases; J trimming: 6 bases; junction bases outside the gene matches: 11. CDR1 LNHDA and CDR2 SQIVND come from the germline V gene (reference sequence). CDR3 amino acids: CASQPAGFSDTQYF. The CDR3, as DNA: TGTGCCAGTCAACCAGCGGGGTTTTCGGATACGCAGTATTTT.

The V call is TRBV10-3, the J call TRBJ1-4, with TRBD1 matching 7 bases. This CDR3 contains 13 residues. Germline V gene sequence: CDR1 ENHRY, CDR2 SYGVKD. V lost 11 bases to trimming and J lost 4 bases; unmatched junction nucleotides: 7. The CDR3 loop reads CAASRGVNEKLFF. CDR3 bases: TGTGCCGCCTCCAGGGGGGTTAATGAAAAACTGTTTTTT.

Remarks on this clone: One end of the junction does not line up with germline, which may come from a read error. The V call is TRBV6-7, the J call TRBJ2-2, with 7 bases aligning to TRBD1. TRBV6-7 is filed as an ORF, its function uncertain. This CDR3 is 16 amino acids long. CDR3 coding DNA: TGTGCCGGCAGATCCACCGTCGACAGGGACACCGGGGAGCTGTTTTTT. Protein sequence: CAGRSTVDRDTGELFF.

The genes are TRBV6-5 and TRBJ1-5; 9 bases match TRBD1. V gave up 6 bases and J gave up 7 bases; unmatched junction bases: 10. Germline lookup yields CDR1 MNHEY and CDR2 SVGAGI. This CDR3 has 15 amino acids. DNA for the CDR3: TGTGCCAGCAGCACCCGGGACAGGGCAGGCCAGCCCCAGCATTTT. It yields the protein CASSTRDRAGQPQHF.

The genes are TRBV30 and TRBJ1-2; tentative D call: TRBD1 (5 bases). Per the germline V gene, CDR1 is GTSNPN and CDR2 is SVGIG (reference sequence). V shed 1 base and J shed 7 bases, with 19 bases lying between them. This CDR3 contains 15 residues. The CDR3 loop reads CAWSGPMGGASGYTF. The CDR3 nucleotides read TGTGCCTGGAGTGGGCCCATGGGGGGAGCCAGTGGCTACACCTTC.

V usage is TRBV11-3 and J usage is TRBJ2-1, with 8 bases matching TRBD2. Germline CDR1 SGHNT, CDR2 YENEEA. After removal of 3 bases from V and 10 bases from J, the junction contained 5 bases not matched to a gene. CDR3 length equals 13 residues. The chain's CDR3 is CASSFSGGGEQFF. The DNA for the CDR3 is TGTGCCAGCAGCTTTTCGGGCGGGGGGGAGCAGTTCTTC.

Notes on this clone: The sample carries other DNA sequences with the same CDR3. The genes are TRBV12-3 or TRBV12-4 and TRBJ1-1, with 7 bases aligning to TRBD1. With 4 bases clipped from V and 8 bases from J, the junction kept 7 bases outside the gene matches. This CDR3 is built from 13 residues. The CDR3 is CASSSGTAIEAFF. The DNA of the CDR3 is TGTGCCAGCAGTTCCGGGACAGCGATCGAAGCTTTCTTT.

CDR3 DNA: TGCGCCAGCAGGTCAGGGGGCCCTGAAGCTTTCTTT. Translated: CASRSGGPEAFF. The V and J genes are TRBV4-1 and TRBJ1-1, with 8 positions matching TRBD1. Germline assignment: CDR1 MGHRA and CDR2 YSYEKL. The CDR3 has 12 amino acids. J lost 6 bases, V lost 6 bases, and 3 bases had no gene match.

Here the CDR3 reads CASSFDRGTEAFF. The DNA for the CDR3 is TGTGCCAGCAGTTTCGACAGGGGGACTGAAGCTTTCTTT. V gene TRBV6-5 combines with J gene TRBJ1-1; 9 nucleotides line up with TRBD1. Germline-derived CDR1 and CDR2 are MNHEY and SVGAGI. Trimming took 4 bases from V and 5 from J; bases not matched to a gene: 2. The CDR3 sequence is 13 residues long.

This clone was observed a few times. The chain is built from TRBV5-1 and TRBJ1-3, with TRBD1 matching 9 bases. Germline V gives CDR1 SGHRS, CDR2 YFSETQ. The CDR3 runs 19 residues. V lost 2 bases and J lost 0; bases outside the gene matches: 12. CDR3 DNA: TGCGCCAGCAGCTTCACCGGGACAGGGAGAGGGGTCTCTGGAAACACCATATATTTT. This sequence encodes CASSFTGTGRGVSGNTIYF.

V gene TRBV2 combines with J gene TRBJ2-3; D is perhaps TRBD1 (6 bases). Germline values: CDR1 SNHLY, CDR2 FYNNEI. This CDR3 spans 15 amino acids. With 6 bases removed from V and 3 bases from J, the gap between germline ends came to 16 bases. The CDR3 here is CASRDKTGWTDTQYF. CDR3 nucleotides: TGTGCCAGCAGGGATAAGACAGGATGGACAGATACGCAGTATTTT.

This chain connects TRBV2 to TRBJ1-4; 8 positions match TRBD1. The CDR3 consists of 16 residues. Germline CDR1 reads SNHLY; CDR2 reads FYNNEI. With V trimmed by 8 bases and J by 5 bases, 13 bases remained unmatched. Here the CDR3 DNA reads TGTGCCAGCCGACGCAATCCGGACAGGGTGAATGAAAAACTGTTTTTT. It encodes CASRRNPDRVNEKLFF.

The table lists this clone with a few counts. The chain links TRBV5-1 to TRBJ2-2; weak D call: TRBD1 (6 bases). This CDR3 comprises 16 residues. Trimming pared 3 bases from V and 5 bases from J, leaving 17 bases between. Per the germline V gene, CDR1 is SGHRS and CDR2 is YFSETQ. CDR3 loop: CASSWTSGQGTGELFF. CDR3 in DNA: TGCGCCAGCAGCTGGACCTCGGGGCAGGGGACCGGGGAGCTGTTTTTT.

V usage is TRBV7-8 and J usage is TRBJ2-2, with D possibly being TRBD2 (5 bases). This CDR3 comprises 15 residues. Germline CDR1 reads SGHVS; CDR2 reads FQNEAQ. Trimming removed 2 bases from V and 3 bases from J, with 10 bases in between. This CDR3 is CASSLMRADTGELFF. CDR3 nucleotides: TGTGCCAGCAGCTTAATGAGGGCGGACACCGGGGAGCTGTTTTTT.

This clone showed up just once. CDR3 bases: TGTGCCAGCAGGAATCCAGGGGTGGGAGCTTTCTTT. This translates into CASRNPGVGAFF. The chain recombines TRBV6-5 with TRBJ1-1, with D perhaps matching TRBD1 (6 bases). CDR1 and CDR2 (germline): MNHEY, SVGAGI. This CDR3 spans 12 amino acids. V shed 6 bases and J shed 10 bases, with 15 bases lying between them.

The chain combines TRBV21-1 with TRBJ1-1; TRBD1 reflects the table's D call only, with no check against the DNA. TRBV21-1 is an annotated pseudogene. The CDR3 covers 14 residues. CDR3 sequence (DNA): TGTGCCAGCAGCAAACAGAACCTGGGACAGGGGGTTTTCTTT. This gives the protein CASSKQNLGQGVFF.

The J gene is TRBJ1-5, the V gene TRBV3-1 (or the pseudogene TRBV3-2); D is unresolved. The V gene's germline CDR1 is LGHDT and CDR2 YNNKEL (reference sequence). V was pared by 0 bases and J by 2 bases, with 11 bases between. The CDR3 spans 16 residues. In nucleotides, the CDR3 is TGTGCCAGCAGCCAAGATTCGGGGAATGGCAATCAGCCCCAGCATTTT. It codes for CASSQDSGNGNQPQHF.

The chain couples TRBV5-1 to TRBJ2-2; TRBD1 might be the D (6 bases). V gave up 7 bases and J gave up 0 bases, with 10 bases separating them. The CDR3 contains 14 residues. In germline, CDR1 is SGHRS, CDR2 YFSETQ. CDR3 protein: CASGRGANTGELFF. CDR3 bases: TGCGCCAGCGGCAGGGGCGCGAACACCGGGGAGCTGTTTTTT.

The rearrangement uses TRBV5-6 and TRBJ2-2; D unresolved. Trimming stripped 2 bases from V and 6 bases from J, with 5 bases between. Germline-derived CDR1 and CDR2 are SGHDT and YYEEEE. The CDR3 is 12 residues long. The CDR3 protein is CASSFVSGELFF. The DNA of the CDR3 is TGTGCCAGCAGCTTCGTCTCCGGGGAGCTGTTTTTT.

V and J are TRBV7-3 and TRBJ1-3; possible D gene TRBD1, 6 bases. This CDR3 region has 17 residues. V lost 2 bases to trimming and J lost 2 bases, with 16 bases between them. The germline V gene has CDR1 SGHTA and CDR2 FQGTGA. The CDR3 DNA reads as TGTGCCAGCAGCTTATTAGGGCGGGGGGCCACTGGAAACACCATATATTTT. This codes for CASSLLGRGATGNTIYF.